The 30 T cell receptor beta chains below all came from one sample that was sequenced in a study of CD8+ T cells in alopecia areata. Isolated RNA was reverse transcribed into cDNA used as the sequencing template. The method was immunoSEQ multiplex PCR; TCRdb's version includes in-frame clones alone and lacks a portion of them. This table holds 130,000 to 150,000 clones, about two thirds found once. The sample was CD8+ T cells sorted from blood. These TCRs come from a human donor in good health.

The chain carries TRBV11-2 and TRBJ1-1; no reliable D call. The V gene lost 6 bases and the J gene lost 4 bases, with 9 bases spanning the gap. Germline V gene lookup returns CDR1 SGHAT and CDR2 FQNNGV. CDR3 size: 12 residues. The CDR3 here is CASSWTGTEAFF. The CDR3 DNA reads as TGTGCCAGCAGTTGGACTGGCACTGAAGCTTTCTTT. The complete variable domain, with remaining parts taken from reference TRBV11-2 and TRBJ1-1, reads EAGVAQSPRYKIIEKRQSVAFWCNPISGHATLYWYQQILGQGPKLLIQFQNNGVVDDSQLPKDRFSAERLKGVDSTLKIQPAKLEDSAVYLCASSWTGTEAFFGQGTRLTVV.

The V and J genes are TRBV2 and TRBJ2-5; D may be TRBD1 or TRBD2 (5 bases each). The germline CDR1 and CDR2 sequences are SNHLY and FYNNEI. The length of the CDR3 is 16 residues. The ends were cut back, 6 bases at V and 5 bases at J, with 22 bases in the middle. The CDR3 DNA sequence: TGTGCCAGCAGCCCCCCGGGATCAGGGTTTGGGGAGACCCAGTACTTC. Its protein product is CASSPPGSGFGETQYF.

The rearrangement links TRBV5-1 to TRBJ1-2; D call uncertain. CDR1 SGHRS and CDR2 YFSETQ come from the germline V gene. Trimming shortened V by 6 bases and J by 2 bases, and 11 bases separated the two germline ends. This CDR3 comprises 13 residues. Here the CDR3 reads CASTYGRNYGYTF. DNA of the CDR3: TGCGCCAGCACATATGGGAGAAACTATGGCTACACCTTC.

The chain couples TRBV29-1 to TRBJ2-7, with TRBD1 identical over 8 bases. This CDR3 region has 16 residues. The junction had 11 bases not matched to a gene; V was cut back by 0 bases and J by 4 bases. In germline, CDR1 is SQVTM, CDR2 ANQGSEA. In DNA, the CDR3 is TGCAGCGTTGAAGATGACAGGGGTCCGGGGTCGTACGAGCAGTACTTC. It codes for CSVEDDRGPGSYEQYF.

The V gene is TRBV9, the J gene TRBJ1-5; 8 bases agree with TRBD1. The V gene end was trimmed by 0 bases and the J gene end by 4 bases; junction bases not matched to a gene: 3. Germline CDR1 SGDLS, CDR2 YYNGEE. This CDR3 is 15 amino acids long. The CDR3 is CASSVGTGRNQPQHF. For the CDR3, the DNA is TGTGCCAGCAGCGTAGGGACAGGGAGAAATCAGCCCCAGCATTTT.

This clone was recorded a few times. The chain recombines TRBV7-2 with TRBJ2-1, with TRBD2 matching 14 bases. The V gene end was trimmed by 4 bases and the J gene end by 7 bases; junction bases not matched to a gene: 6. Germline-derived CDR1 and CDR2 are SGHTA and FQGNSA. The CDR3 loop spans 16 amino acids. The CDR3: CASSWLGTSGRNEQFF. DNA of the CDR3: TGTGCCAGCAGCTGGCTCGGGACTAGCGGGAGAAATGAGCAGTTCTTC.

In its sample, this clone was seen a few times. CDR3 region: CSVELKSGYTF. CDR3 nucleotides: TGCAGCGTTGAACTAAAGAGTGGCTACACCTTC. The V and J genes are TRBV29-1 and TRBJ1-2; D not resolved. Trimming removed 2 bases at V and 7 bases at J, with 8 bases between. The V gene's germline CDR1 is SQVTM and CDR2 ANQGSEA. The CDR3 contains 11 residues.

CDR3 protein: CASSYNTDTQYF. The CDR3 DNA sequence: TGTGCCAGCAGTTACAACACAGATACGCAGTATTTT. This chain connects TRBV27 to TRBJ2-3; D not certain. Germline-derived CDR1 and CDR2 are MNHEY and SMNVEV (reference sequence). This CDR3 has 12 residues. Trimming took 4 bases from V and 2 from J, leaving 4 bases between them.

J is TRBJ1-1 and V is TRBV29-1, with D tentatively TRBD1 (6 bases). The CDR3 runs to 14 residues. V was shortened by 3 bases and J by 3 bases, with 14 bases between the two germline ends. Germline V gene lookup returns CDR1 SQVTM and CDR2 ANQGSEA. CDR3 coding DNA: TGCAGCGTTGATGGGGGTGCAGGGGACACTGAAGCTTTCTTT. Protein: CSVDGGAGDTEAFF.

This clone showed up just a few times. The chain carries TRBV7-2 and TRBJ2-1, with 16 bases matching TRBD2. V was clipped by 5 bases and J by 3 bases; unmatched bases: 7. Germline CDR1 SGHTA, CDR2 FQGNSA. This CDR3 has 18 residues. The CDR3 here is CASSPGTSGRGHYNEQFF. The CDR3 bases are TGTGCCAGCAGCCCCGGGACTAGCGGGAGGGGTCACTACAATGAGCAGTTCTTC.

This chain connects TRBV5-4 to TRBJ2-3, with 10 bases aligning to TRBD2. V was pared by 4 bases and J by 4 bases, with 6 bases of the junction left unmatched. Germline CDR1 reads SGHNT; CDR2 reads YYREEE (reference sequence). The CDR3 covers 15 residues. The CDR3 sequence: CASSGLAVGADTQYF. In DNA form, the CDR3 reads TGTGCCAGCAGCGGACTAGCGGTTGGCGCAGATACGCAGTATTTT.

Regarding this clone: One junction end does not reproduce the germline sequence, and a read error may be involved. V is TRBV7-7 and J is TRBJ2-5, with D tentatively TRBD1 or TRBD2 (5 bases each). The V gene's germline CDR1 is SSHAT and CDR2 FNYEAQ (reference sequence). The CDR3 contains 15 residues. This CDR3 reads CASSRGAALQETQYF. CDR3 in DNA: TGTGCTAGCAGCCGAGGGGCGGCCCTACAAGAGACCCAGTACTTC.

The J gene is TRBJ1-1, the V gene TRBV6-5; D uncertain. Trimming left V 4 bases short and J 5 bases short, with 11 bases between. This CDR3 has 13 amino acids. The germline CDR1 and CDR2 sequences are MNHEY and SVGAGI. The CDR3 DNA sequence: TGTGCCAGCAGTTCGGGGTGGAGGACTGAAGCTTTCTTT. Encoded protein: CASSSGWRTEAFF.

The CDR3 region has the DNA TGTGCCAGCAGTTATGGTGAGGCTGGCAATGAGCAGTTCTTC. This encodes CASSYGEAGNEQFF. This chain joins TRBV6-5 and TRBJ2-1, with D hard to call. Germline assignment: CDR1 MNHEY and CDR2 SVGAGI. Deletions cut 3 bases from V and 6 bases from J, with 12 bases between. The CDR3 extends over 14 amino acids.

The rearrangement joins TRBV27 to TRBJ2-2; perhaps TRBD2 as D (6 bases). Trimming took off 2 bases at V and 4 bases at J, with 11 bases between the two ends. CDR3 length: 15 amino acids. Germline V lookup: CDR1 MNHEY, CDR2 SMNVEV (reference sequence). The CDR3 region is CASSLAGSPTGELFF. DNA of the CDR3: TGTGCCAGCAGTTTAGCGGGATCCCCCACCGGGGAGCTGTTTTTT.

The chain combines TRBV27 with TRBJ1-5, with 9 nucleotides matching TRBD1. With V trimmed by 5 bases and J by 3 bases, 2 bases remained unmatched. CDR3 length: 14 amino acids. Germline CDR1 reads MNHEY; CDR2 reads SMNVEV (reference sequence). The CDR3 is CASSTGGLNQPQHF. The CDR3, as DNA: TGTGCCAGCAGTACAGGGGGCCTCAATCAGCCCCAGCATTTT.

DNA of the CDR3: TGTGCCAGCAGCCAAGAACAGGCGAGCACCGGGGAGCTGTTTTTT. This codes for CASSQEQASTGELFF. The chain uses TRBV4-2 and TRBJ2-2; tentatively, D is TRBD1 (5 bases). V lost 0 bases and J 4 bases, leaving 9 bases between the germline ends. CDR3 size: 15 residues. Germline V lookup: CDR1 LGHNA, CDR2 YNFKEQ.

V is TRBV7-9 and J is TRBJ2-7, with D perhaps matching TRBD1 (5 bases). The CDR3 contains 13 residues. Trimming shortened V by 5 bases and J by 3 bases, and 11 bases separated the two germline ends. CDR1 is SEHNR, CDR2 FQNEAQ, per germline (reference sequence). CDR3 sequence: CASSPQDGYEQYF. CDR3 bases: TGTGCCAGCAGCCCACAGGACGGCTACGAGCAGTACTTC.

In regard to this clone: Different DNA sequences within this sample yield the same CDR3. This chain joins TRBV29-1 and TRBJ2-2; D unresolved. Germline V gene lookup returns CDR1 SQVTM and CDR2 ANQGSEA. The CDR3 extends over 12 amino acids. V shed 3 bases and J shed 1 base, with 3 bases lying between them. The CDR3 DNA sequence: TGCAGCGTTGACGGGAACACCGGGGAGCTGTTTTTT. It is translated as CSVDGNTGELFF.

This clone was seen just once. This chain uses TRBV29-1 with TRBJ1-1; no clear D. CDR3 length: 11 residues. Trimming took 4 bases from V and 3 from J, leaving 6 bases between them. Germline lookup yields CDR1 SQVTM and CDR2 ANQGSEA. CDR3 loop: CSVVLDTEAFF. Written as DNA, the CDR3 is TGCAGCGTTGTATTGGACACTGAAGCTTTCTTT.

The chain couples TRBV13 to TRBJ2-1, with D perhaps matching TRBD1 (5 bases). The CDR3 has 14 residues. Germline values: CDR1 PRHDT, CDR2 FYEKMQ (reference sequence). The V and J ends lost 0 bases and 5 bases respectively, with 8 bases between them. The CDR3 nucleotides read TGTGCCAGCAGCTTAGGTCGACAGAACAATGAGCAGTTCTTC. It translates to CASSLGRQNNEQFF.

The genes are TRBV7-9 and TRBJ2-3; D uncertain. CDR1 is SEHNR, CDR2 FQNEAQ, per germline (reference sequence). The CDR3 is made up of 12 amino acids. V was shortened by 11 bases and J by 4 bases, with 13 bases between the two germline ends. CDR3 coding DNA: TGTGCCTTTCTGCTACCACCAGATACGCAGTATTTT. Residues: CAFLLPPDTQYF.

The chain links TRBV28 to TRBJ1-1; the D gene is possibly TRBD1 (5 bases). This CDR3 has 14 amino acids. Per germline, CDR1 MDHEN and CDR2 SYDVKM. With 3 bases removed from V and 7 bases from J, the gap between germline ends came to 15 bases. The CDR3 loop is CASSFGHIGIEAFF. In DNA, the CDR3 is TGTGCCAGCAGTTTTGGACACATTGGTATTGAAGCTTTCTTT.

A remark on this clone: The sample carries other DNA sequences with the same CDR3. The rearrangement links TRBV20-1 to TRBJ1-1; D unclear. CDR1 and CDR2 from the germline V gene are DFQATT and SNEGSKA (reference sequence). The CDR3 covers 11 residues. Between the trimmed V and J ends, which lost 0 bases and 3 bases, there was a span of 2 bases. This CDR3 is CSARDYTEAFF. As DNA, the CDR3 is TGCAGTGCTAGAGATTACACTGAAGCTTTCTTT.

The J gene is TRBJ2-7, the V gene TRBV7-6; possibly TRBD2 for D (6 bases). V gave up 1 base and J gave up 2 bases, with 12 bases separating them. CDR1 SGHVS and CDR2 FNYEAQ come from the germline V gene. CDR3 length equals 15 residues. The CDR3 sequence is CASSLGSGSTYEQYF. The CDR3 bases are TGTGCCAGCAGCTTAGGTAGCGGATCTACCTACGAGCAGTACTTC.

By proportion, this clone is medium-sized. The chain has TRBV28 and TRBJ2-7; 9 bases match TRBD1. The length of the CDR3 is 13 residues. V dropped 2 bases and J dropped 7; count of bases not matched to a gene: 3. The germline V gene has CDR1 MDHEN and CDR2 SYDVKM. The CDR3 region has the DNA TGTGCCAGCAGTTTACCGGGACAGGGAGAGCAGTACTTC. Translation gives CASSLPGQGEQYF.

This clone came up a few times. This chain joins TRBV29-1 and TRBJ2-7; 11 nucleotides align to TRBD1. Germline V CDR1 and CDR2: SQVTM, ANQGSEA. Trimming took 7 bases from V and 6 from J; bases not matched to a gene: 8. CDR3 length: 13 amino acids. CDR3 in DNA: TGCAGCGGTTGGACAGGGGGCGCGGGCGAGCAGTACTTC. The encoded protein is CSGWTGGAGEQYF.

Notes on this clone: This CDR3 is also generated by other DNA sequences in the sample. The chain carries TRBV29-1 and TRBJ1-2; D ambiguous. Germline lookup yields CDR1 SQVTM and CDR2 ANQGSEA. Deletions cut 2 bases from V and 5 bases from J, with 6 bases between. CDR3 length equals 11 residues. CDR3 loop: CSVESRYGYTF. DNA of the CDR3: TGCAGCGTTGAAAGCCGATATGGCTACACCTTC.

The gene calls are TRBV27 and TRBJ1-5; TRBD1 matches 9 bases. The CDR3 spans 15 residues. V was pared by 5 bases and J by 5 bases, with 7 bases of the junction left unmatched. The germline V gene encodes CDR1 MNHEY and CDR2 SMNVEV (reference sequence). This CDR3 is CASSVLQGADQPQHF. CDR3 coding DNA: TGTGCCAGCAGTGTACTACAGGGGGCGGATCAGCCCCAGCATTTT.

This clone was seen a handful of times. This sample also contains other DNA sequences that code for the same CDR3. The chain uses TRBV7-9 and TRBJ2-7; D is perhaps TRBD1 (5 bases). This CDR3 has 13 amino acids. Trimming stripped 4 bases from V and 2 bases from J, with 9 bases between. In germline, CDR1 is SEHNR, CDR2 FQNEAQ (reference sequence). Written as DNA, the CDR3 is TGTGCCAGCAGCTCGCAGGGAACCTACGAGCAGTACTTC. It specifies CASSSQGTYEQYF.